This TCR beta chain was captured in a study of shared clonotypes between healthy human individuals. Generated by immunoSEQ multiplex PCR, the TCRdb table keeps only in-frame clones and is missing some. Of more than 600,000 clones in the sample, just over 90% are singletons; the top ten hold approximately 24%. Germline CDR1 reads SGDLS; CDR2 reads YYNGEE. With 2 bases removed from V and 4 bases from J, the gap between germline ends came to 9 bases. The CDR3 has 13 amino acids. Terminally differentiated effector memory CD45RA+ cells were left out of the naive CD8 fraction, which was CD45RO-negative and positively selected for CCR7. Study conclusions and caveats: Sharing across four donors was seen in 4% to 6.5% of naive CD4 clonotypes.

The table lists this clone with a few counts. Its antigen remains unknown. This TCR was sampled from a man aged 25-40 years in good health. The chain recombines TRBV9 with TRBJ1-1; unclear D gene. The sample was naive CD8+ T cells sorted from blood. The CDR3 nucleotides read TGTGCCAGCAGCGTCGAAGTGTTCACTGAAGCTTTCTTT. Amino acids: CASSVEVFTEAFF.